This TCR beta chain was sequenced for a study of regulatory T cells in long-lasting Graves disease. Notes on the study in general: In persistent patients, shared public clonotypes (around 2,600) outnumbered those in new patients (roughly 870).

Arm-PCR of CDR3 regions with iRepertoire HTBI primers generated TCR beta libraries. TCRdb ran MiXCR on the multiplex PCR reads and lists one entry per CDR3 protein. Here the sample spans about 470,000 distinct CDR3 sequences, roughly a fifth being singletons. CDR1 and CDR2 from the germline V gene are SEHNR and FQNEAQ (reference sequence). V lost 5 bases and J lost 0; bases outside the gene matches: 7. The CDR3 spans 16 residues. Time point defined: persistent/refractory GD, antithyroid drugs over 5 years with positive TRAb. Making the TCR library involved RNA that had been extracted from PBMCs. This clonotype was counted a few times. Its antigen is undetermined.

The V and J genes are TRBV7-9 and TRBJ1-1, with 9 bases fitting TRBD1. The clonotype comes from a female donor with Graves disease. The source was peripheral blood mononuclear cells (PBMCs), collected when the disease was refractory, from a patient treated with antithyroid drugs. The CDR3 loop is CASSEGTGLMNTEAFF. The CDR3, as DNA: TGTGCCAGCAGCGAAGGGACAGGGTTGATGAACACTGAAGCTTTCTTT.